This T cell receptor beta chain was profiled in a study of blood T cell repertoires in COVID-19. The overall study: Both acute and convalescent COVID-19 samples were obtained from the United States, Italy and Spain. T cells, B-cell-depleted T cells, or PBMCs provided the cDNA or gDNA that served as material.

CDR3 length: 16 residues. The ends were cut back, 3 bases at V and 5 bases at J, with 18 bases in the middle. In germline, CDR1 is LNHDA, CDR2 SQIVND (reference sequence). This clone is judged medium-sized. The study recruited people aged roughly 18 to 95 years across approximately 23 US areas. Assay: immunoSEQ multiplex PCR; the TCRdb copy retains only in-frame clones and omits some. The table has about 130,000 clones, 86% seen once. This receptor was taken from a man aged 50 to 60 who had recovered from COVID-19. Sample: PBMCs or T cells enriched from blood (not recorded which). The rearrangement uses TRBV19 and TRBJ2-3; perhaps TRBD2 as D (7 bases). As DNA, the CDR3 is TGTGCCAGTAGTATTCCCCGGGGGGCGGGTAGAGATACGCAGTATTTT. The encoded protein is CASSIPRGAGRDTQYF.